Following are 13 T cell receptor beta chains from one sample sequenced in a study of cytomegalovirus exposure and HLA in healthy donors. The PCR had 60 Vbeta and 13 Jbeta primers. Data came from immunoSEQ multiplex PCR; TCRdb stores just in-frame clones and leaves some out. The table records fewer than 120,000 clones, 65% to 80% of them present only once. Sequenced material: PBMCs. Every receptor here comes from a woman aged 55-70 years in good health and CMV-seropositive.

V usage is TRBV27 and J usage is TRBJ1-3, with D perhaps matching TRBD1 (6 bases). Trimming shortened V by 4 bases and J by 0 bases, and 10 bases separated the two germline ends. The CDR3 runs 15 residues. Germline-derived CDR1 and CDR2 are MNHEY and SMNVEV (reference sequence). As DNA, the CDR3 is TGTGCCAGCAGTTACCAGGGGCTCTCTGGAAACACCATATATTTT. Its translation: CASSYQGLSGNTIYF.

The V call is TRBV4-2, the J call TRBJ2-5, with 11 bases fitting TRBD2. CDR1 and CDR2 (germline): LGHNA, YNFKEQ. The CDR3 loop spans 15 amino acids. Trimming at V came to 4 bases and at J to 3 bases, leaving 4 bases not matched to a gene. This chain's CDR3 is CASSRGLAGKETQYF. DNA for the CDR3: TGTGCCAGCAGCCGAGGACTAGCGGGCAAAGAGACCCAGTACTTC.

This chain joins TRBV28 and TRBJ2-7, with D maybe TRBD2 (5 bases). The CDR3 length is 14 residues. V was clipped by 3 bases and J by 3 bases, with 12 bases between them. Germline V gene sequence: CDR1 MDHEN, CDR2 SYDVKM. The CDR3 DNA reads as TGTGCCAGCAGTTTGCCCGGGAAAATCTACGAGCAGTACTTC. Amino acids: CASSLPGKIYEQYF.

The rearrangement links TRBV5-5 to TRBJ1-5; TRBD1 might be the D (6 bases). The CDR3 length is 16 residues. V dropped 0 bases and J dropped 1 base, with 11 bases sitting between them. Germline V CDR1 and CDR2: SGHKS, YYEKEE (reference sequence). CDR3 residues: CASSLGGRISNQPQHF. The CDR3 region has the DNA TGTGCCAGCAGCTTGGGGGGGCGCATCAGCAATCAGCCCCAGCATTTT.

The chain combines TRBV5-1 with TRBJ2-1; TRBD2 aligns across 14 bases. CDR3 length equals 16 residues. The germline gives CDR1 SGHRS, CDR2 YFSETQ. Germline trimming cut 4 bases from V and 9 bases from J; bases unmatched to any gene: 9. CDR3 sequence reads: CASSVPGLAGVSEQFF. CDR3 sequence (DNA): TGCGCCAGCAGCGTCCCGGGACTAGCGGGAGTTAGTGAGCAGTTCTTC.

The chain couples TRBV10-3 to TRBJ1-2; the D gene is possibly TRBD1 (6 bases). The germline V gene encodes CDR1 ENHRY and CDR2 SYGVKD. Trimming cost V 4 bases and J 2 bases, with 8 bases left between them. CDR3 length: 13 amino acids. The CDR3 nucleotides read TGTGCCATCAGTGGGACAGCAAACTATGGCTACACCTTC. Amino acids: CAISGTANYGYTF.

This clone turned up a few times. The J gene is TRBJ1-2, the V gene TRBV6-1; TRBD1 might be the D (5 bases). Germline V CDR1 and CDR2: MNHNS, SASEGT. Trimming removed 0 bases from V and 5 bases from J, with 13 bases in between. The CDR3 is 15 amino acids. CDR3 coding DNA: TGTGCCAGCAGTGAAGCGGCCTGGAGGGGATATGGCTACACCTTC. This translates into CASSEAAWRGYGYTF.

The chain carries TRBV28 and TRBJ2-7, with 8 bases matching TRBD1. Trimming cost V 5 bases and J 2 bases; bases outside gene matches: 5. CDR1 and CDR2 from the germline V gene are MDHEN and SYDVKM. The CDR3 sequence is 14 residues long. DNA of the CDR3: TGTGCCAGCAGTCCAGGACAGGGACCCTACGAGCAGTACTTC. Translation gives CASSPGQGPYEQYF. Drawing the rest from reference TRBV28 and TRBJ2-7, the complete variable domain is DVKVTQSSRYLVKRTGEKVFLECVQDMDHENMFWYRQDPGLGLRLIYFSYDVKMKEKGDIPEGYSVSREKKERFSLILESASTNQTSMYLCASSPGQGPYEQYFGPGTRLTVT.

This clone was picked up one time. The CDR3 sequence: CASSLGQGNEQFF. DNA of the CDR3: TGTGCCAGCAGCTTAGGACAGGGCAATGAGCAGTTCTTC. The rearrangement links TRBV7-9 to TRBJ2-1; the match to TRBD1 covers 7 bases. CDR1 and CDR2 (germline): SEHNR, FQNEAQ (reference sequence). V trimming: 1 base; J trimming: 6 bases; junction bases outside the gene matches: 0. The CDR3 loop spans 13 amino acids.

The V and J genes are TRBV19 and TRBJ2-3, with TRBD2 matching over 8 bases. V lost 5 bases, J lost 2 bases, and 6 bases stayed unmatched. CDR1 and CDR2 from the germline V gene are LNHDA and SQIVND (reference sequence). The CDR3 totals 15 residues. The CDR3 here is CASSSLAATTDTQYF. In DNA form, the CDR3 reads TGTGCCAGTAGTTCACTAGCGGCTACCACAGATACGCAGTATTTT. The full variable domain, completed using reference TRBV19 and TRBJ2-3, is DGGITQSPKYLFRKEGQNVTLSCEQNLNHDAMYWYRQDPGQGLRLIYYSQIVNDFQKGDIAEGYSVSREKKESFPLTVTSAQKNPTAFYLCASSSLAATTDTQYFGPGTRLTVL.

This clone was seen a few times. The sample carries other DNA sequences with the same CDR3. This sequence joins TRBV28 and TRBJ2-3, with D possibly being TRBD1 (5 bases). V lost 3 bases and J 1 base, leaving 8 bases between the germline ends. CDR3 length: 14 amino acids. From germline, CDR1 is MDHEN and CDR2 SYDVKM. The CDR3 loop reads CASSFLQGTDTQYF. The CDR3 DNA is TGTGCCAGCAGTTTTTTACAGGGCACAGATACGCAGTATTTT.

This clone has more than one count but fewer than ten. Other DNA sequences in this specimen translate into the identical CDR3. In DNA, the CDR3 is TGTGCCAGCAGACGCACAGGGCCCGGGAACACTGAAGCTTTCTTT. Residues: CASRRTGPGNTEAFF. This chain joins TRBV6-6 and TRBJ1-1; D is possibly TRBD1 (6 bases). Trimming removed 6 bases at V and 1 base at J, with 15 bases between. This CDR3 has 15 amino acids. Germline V gives CDR1 MNHNY, CDR2 SVGAGI (reference sequence).

This chain connects TRBV11-2 to TRBJ2-7; D is possibly TRBD1 (5 bases). V was shortened by 1 base and J by 6 bases, with 13 bases between the two germline ends. This CDR3 region has 14 residues. The germline CDR1 and CDR2 sequences are SGHAT and FQNNGV. For the CDR3, the DNA is TGTGCCAGCAGCTTAGTCAGGGAATCGTCCGAGCAGTACTTC. Encoded protein: CASSLVRESSEQYF.